This T cell receptor beta chain was recovered during a study of blood T cells in healthy people across ages. Findings and limits, study-wide: Conclusively comparing naive with antigen-experienced cells was impossible with unsorted PBMCs.

With a J-beta primer mix and a sample-barcoded 5' primer, a second PCR ran about 7 to 12 cycles. MiXCR, applied by TCRdb to the 5' RACE reads, yields one record per CDR3 protein. The sample lists about 840,000 distinct CDR3 sequences, 29% occurring once. V was pared by 4 bases and J by 1 base, with 14 bases between. This CDR3 comprises 15 residues. Germline V gene data show CDR1 as SGHNT and CDR2 as YYREEE (reference sequence). As for this clonotype: No antigen is known for it.

This sample was also put to use in a study of T cells of mothers and their children. That report notes: Three mothers and their six children, all healthy Caucasians, donated.

What was sequenced was blood. This chain connects TRBV5-4 to TRBJ1-1; maybe TRBD1 (6 bases). The receptor's source is a woman in her thirties or forties in good health. The CDR3 here is CASSRTGTRNTEAFF. The CDR3, as DNA: TGTGCCAGCAGCCGAACCGGGACACGGAACACTGAAGCTTTCTTT. Full variable domain (outside the CDR3, taken from reference TRBV5-4 and TRBJ1-1): ETGVTQSPTHLIKTRGQQVTLRCSSQSGHNTVSWYQQALGQGPQFIFQYYREEENGRGNFPPRFSGLQFPNYSSELNVNALELDDSALYLCASSRTGTRNTEAFFGQGTRLTVV.